A selection of T cell receptor beta chains follows, all from one sample in a study of blood T cell repertoires in COVID-19. Profiled with immunoSEQ multiplex PCR; TCRdb holds only in-frame clones, not every one. Of around 63,000 clones listed, 72% are singletons. Sample: peripheral blood. The receptors originated from a woman aged 65 to 85 with COVID-19, enrolled during active disease. CDR3s include the opening cysteine and the closing phenylalanine or tryptophan. D genes are given only for firm matches. The size field is filled for only some rows; it gives once, few, many or a size class.

v_gene	d_gene	abundance	j_gene	CDR3nt	CDR3aa
TRBV18	NA	NA	TRBJ2-3	TGTGCCAGCTCGCTGGAGGACACAGATACGCAGTATTTT	CASSLEDTDTQYF
TRBV5-1	NA	few	TRBJ1-2	TGCGCCAGCAGCTTGGGCCCTGCTAATGGCTACACCTTC	CASSLGPANGYTF
TRBV3-1/TRBV3-2	NA	NA	TRBJ1-2	TGTGCCAGCAGTCGGACAGCCACTAACTATGGCTACACCTTC	CASSRTATNYGYTF
TRBV18	TRBD1	NA	TRBJ1-1	TGTGCCAGCTCACCACCGGCAGGGGGCACTGAAGCTTTCTTT	CASSPPAGGTEAFF
TRBV6-5	NA	NA	TRBJ1-1	TGTGCCAGCAGGACACAGGGAGGGAGCACTGAAGCTTTCTTT	CASRTQGGSTEAFF
TRBV5-8	NA	NA	TRBJ2-6	TGTGCCAGCAGCTCCGGGTCTCGGGGTCTCGGGGCCAACGTCCTGACTTTC	CASSSGSRGLGANVLTF
TRBV5-4	TRBD1	NA	TRBJ2-7	TGTGCCAGCAGCCCCCCGAGGACAGGGGGCATGAGCGAGCAGTACTTC	CASSPPRTGGMSEQYF
TRBV5-5	TRBD1	NA	TRBJ1-6	TGTGCCAGCAGTTTGGACAGGGTGGATTCACCCCTCCACTTT	CASSLDRVDSPLHF
TRBV19	NA	NA	TRBJ1-5	TGTGCCAGTAGCACGGGAGCTTATAGCAATCAGCCCCAGCATTTT	CASSTGAYSNQPQHF
TRBV25-1	TRBD1	NA	TRBJ1-1	TGTGCCAGCAGTGAGTTGGGACAGGGGGCAAGGTCCGGAGCTTTCTTT	CASSELGQGARSGAFF
TRBV7-2	NA	NA	TRBJ2-1	TGTGCCAGCAGCTTACTAGCCGCGGCATACAATGAGCAGTTCTTC	CASSLLAAAYNEQFF
TRBV9	NA	few	TRBJ1-2	TGTGCCAGCAGCGTCCGATGGACAGCGTCCGGTGGCTACACCTTC	CASSVRWTASGGYTF
TRBV10-3	NA	few	TRBJ1-1	TGTGCCATCAGTGAAAGGGGCGAGAGGAACACTGAAGCTTTCTTT	CAISERGERNTEAFF
TRBV19	TRBD2	NA	TRBJ2-3	TGTGCCAGTAGTATAGCCGGGACTAGCGGAAGCACAGATACGCAGTATTTT	CASSIAGTSGSTDTQYF
TRBV14	TRBD1	once	TRBJ1-1	TGTGCCAGCAGCCAAGCCCTCGGGACAGGGTGGAACACTGAAGCTTTCTTT	CASSQALGTGWNTEAFF
TRBV6-4	NA	NA	TRBJ2-7	TGTGCCAGCGCCGAAAATAGCGGCTACGAGCAGTACTTC	CASAENSGYEQYF
TRBV6-2/TRBV6-3	TRBD2	NA	TRBJ2-1	TGTGCCAGCAGTTTCCTTAAGCGGGGGCGATCCTACAATGAGCAGTTCTTC	CASSFLKRGRSYNEQFF
TRBV7-8	NA	NA	TRBJ2-7	TGTGCCAGCAGCTTAGCCACCGCCGGAGTCTACGAGCAGTACTTC	CASSLATAGVYEQYF